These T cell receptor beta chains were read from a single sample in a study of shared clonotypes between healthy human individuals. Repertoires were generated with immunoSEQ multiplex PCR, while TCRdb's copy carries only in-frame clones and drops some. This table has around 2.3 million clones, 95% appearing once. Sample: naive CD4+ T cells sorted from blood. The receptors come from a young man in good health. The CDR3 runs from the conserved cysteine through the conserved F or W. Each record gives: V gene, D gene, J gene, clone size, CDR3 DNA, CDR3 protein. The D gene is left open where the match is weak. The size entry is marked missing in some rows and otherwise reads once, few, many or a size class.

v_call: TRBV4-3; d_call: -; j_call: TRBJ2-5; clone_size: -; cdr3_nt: TGCGCCAGCAGCCAAGATTTGCGAGAGACCCAGTACTTC; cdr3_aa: CASSQDLRETQYF
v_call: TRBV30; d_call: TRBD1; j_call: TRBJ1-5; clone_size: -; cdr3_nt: TGTGCCTGGAGGTCAACAGGGGCTGGAAGTCAGCCCCAGCATTTT; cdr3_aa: CAWRSTGAGSQPQHF
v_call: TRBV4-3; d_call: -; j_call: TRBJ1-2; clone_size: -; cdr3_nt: TGCGCCAGCAGCCCCCGCGGGGTCGGACCCTATGGCTACACCTTC; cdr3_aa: CASSPRGVGPYGYTF
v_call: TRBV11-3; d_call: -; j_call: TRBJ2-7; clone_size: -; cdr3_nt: TGTGCCAGCAGCTTAGATGGGGGGACTCGGGACGAGCAGTACTTC; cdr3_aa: CASSLDGGTRDEQYF
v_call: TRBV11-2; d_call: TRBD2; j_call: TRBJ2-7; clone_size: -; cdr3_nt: TGTGCCAGCAGCTTAGAGCGGAGCGGGAGGTCCCTATCGTACGAGCAGTACTTC; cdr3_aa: CASSLERSGRSLSYEQYF
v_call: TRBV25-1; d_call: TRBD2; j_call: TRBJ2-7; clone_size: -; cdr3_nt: TGTGCCAGCAGTGGCCCTAGCGGGAGCTCCTACGAGCAGTACTTC; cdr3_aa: CASSGPSGSSYEQYF
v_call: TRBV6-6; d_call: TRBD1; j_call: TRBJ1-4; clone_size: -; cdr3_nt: TGTGCCAGCACCCAGGACAGGTTAAATGAAAAACTGTTTTTT; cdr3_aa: CASTQDRLNEKLFF
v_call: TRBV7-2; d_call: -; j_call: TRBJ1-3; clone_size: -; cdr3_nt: TGTGCCAGCAGCTTTGCGCTGACCTCTGGAAACACCATATATTTT; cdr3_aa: CASSFALTSGNTIYF
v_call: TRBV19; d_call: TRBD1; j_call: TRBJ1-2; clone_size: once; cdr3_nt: TGTGCCAGTAGCAGTCGGGACAGGGGGACGCATGGCTACACCTTC; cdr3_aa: CASSSRDRGTHGYTF
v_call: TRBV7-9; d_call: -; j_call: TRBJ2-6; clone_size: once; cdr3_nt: TGTGCCAGCAGCGCCAGGGGCGGCTCTGGGGCCAACGTCCTGACTTTC; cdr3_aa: CASSARGGSGANVLTF
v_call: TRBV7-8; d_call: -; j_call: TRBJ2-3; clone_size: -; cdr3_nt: TGTGCCAGCAGCCAATATAGCGAGTTTAACACAGATACGCAGTATTTT; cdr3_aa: CASSQYSEFNTDTQYF
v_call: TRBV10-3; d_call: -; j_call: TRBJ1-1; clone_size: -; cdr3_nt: TGTGCCATTGCGGGGCTGGAGGGCACTGAAGCTTTCTTT; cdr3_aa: CAIAGLEGTEAFF
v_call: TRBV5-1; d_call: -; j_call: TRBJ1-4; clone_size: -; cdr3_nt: TGCGCCAGCAGCTACACTGCAACTAATGAAAAACTGTTTTTT; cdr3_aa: CASSYTATNEKLFF
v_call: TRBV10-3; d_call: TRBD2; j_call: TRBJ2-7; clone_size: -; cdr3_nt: TGTGCCATCAGTGTTCAGCGGGAGGGTACCTACGAGCAGTACTTC; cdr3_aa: CAISVQREGTYEQYF
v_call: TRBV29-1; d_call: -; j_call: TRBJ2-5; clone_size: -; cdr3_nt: TGCAGCGCCTACCGGGGCAGCCAAGAGACCCAGTACTTC; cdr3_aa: CSAYRGSQETQYF
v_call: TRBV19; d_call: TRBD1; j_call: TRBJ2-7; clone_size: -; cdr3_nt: TGTGCCAGTAGTGACAGGGGCAAAGACGAGCAGTACTTC; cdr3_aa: CASSDRGKDEQYF
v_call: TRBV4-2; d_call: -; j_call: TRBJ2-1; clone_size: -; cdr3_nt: TGTGCCAGCAGCCAAGAGGACGCGGGGGCAAATGAGCAGTTCTTC; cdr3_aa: CASSQEDAGANEQFF
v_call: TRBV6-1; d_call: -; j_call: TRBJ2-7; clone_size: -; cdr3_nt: TGTGCCAGCAGTGAAGGGGCGGCTACCTACGAGCAGTACTTC; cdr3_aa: CASSEGAATYEQYF
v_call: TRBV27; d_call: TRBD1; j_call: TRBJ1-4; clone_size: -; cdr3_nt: TGTGCCAGCAGGGGACAGGCAAAGGGGGTTAATGAAAAACTGTTTTTT; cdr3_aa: CASRGQAKGVNEKLFF
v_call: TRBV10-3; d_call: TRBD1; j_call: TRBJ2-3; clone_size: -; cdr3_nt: TGTGCCATCAGCCTGGGACAGGGCACAGATACGCAGTATTTT; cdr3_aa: CAISLGQGTDTQYF
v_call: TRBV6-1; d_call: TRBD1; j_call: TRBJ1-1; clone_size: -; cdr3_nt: TGTGCCAGCAGTGAAGCGGGGACAGGGGATACTGAAGCTTTCTTT; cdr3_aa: CASSEAGTGDTEAFF
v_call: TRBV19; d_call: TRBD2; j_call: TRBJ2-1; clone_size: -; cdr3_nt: TGTGCCAGTAGTCCGGGTGGCTGGGAGGGCCGGTACAATGAGCAGTTCTTC; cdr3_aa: CASSPGGWEGRYNEQFF
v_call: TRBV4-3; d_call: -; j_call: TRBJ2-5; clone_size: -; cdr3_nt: TGCGCCAGCAGCCAAGATTGGGGGGTTCCAGGGATGAGGACCCAGTACTTC; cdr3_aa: CASSQDWGVPGMRTQYF
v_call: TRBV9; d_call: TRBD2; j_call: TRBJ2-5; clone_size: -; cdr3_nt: TGTGCCAGCAGCGTAGGAAATAGCGGGGGGCAAGAGACCCAGTACTTC; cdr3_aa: CASSVGNSGGQETQYF
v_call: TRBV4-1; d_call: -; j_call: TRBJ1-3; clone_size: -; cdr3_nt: TGCGCCAGCAGCCAGGGCCGGTCTCCCGGAAACACCATATATTTT; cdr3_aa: CASSQGRSPGNTIYF
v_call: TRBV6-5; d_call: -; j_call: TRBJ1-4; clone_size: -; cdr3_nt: TGTGCCAGCAGTTACTCGACCCAGGGGAAAAAACTGTTTTTT; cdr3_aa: CASSYSTQGKKLFF
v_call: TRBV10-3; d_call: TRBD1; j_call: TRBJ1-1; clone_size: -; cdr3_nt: TGTGCCATCAGCGGACAGGGCCCTCGATCGAACACTGAAGCTTTCTTT; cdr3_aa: CAISGQGPRSNTEAFF
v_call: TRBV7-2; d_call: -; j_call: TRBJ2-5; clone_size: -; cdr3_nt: TGTGCCAGCAGCCCCCTGCCCGCCAAGGGGGAGACCCAGTACTTC; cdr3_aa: CASSPLPAKGETQYF
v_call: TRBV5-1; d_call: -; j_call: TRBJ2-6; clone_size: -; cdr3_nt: TGCGCCAGCCAGAAAGCTGGGGCCAACGTCCTGACTTTC; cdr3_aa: CASQKAGANVLTF
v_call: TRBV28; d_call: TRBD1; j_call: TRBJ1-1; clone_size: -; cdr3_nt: TGTGCCAGCAGACCGGGACAGGGTGTAAGAGCAGCTTTCTTT; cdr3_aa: CASRPGQGVRAAFF
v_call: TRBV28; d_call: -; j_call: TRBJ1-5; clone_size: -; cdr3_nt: TGTGCCAGCAGCAACGCGGGGGATGGCAATCAGCCCCAGCATTTT; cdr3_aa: CASSNAGDGNQPQHF
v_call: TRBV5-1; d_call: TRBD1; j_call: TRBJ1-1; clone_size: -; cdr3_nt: TGCGCCAGCAGCTTGGTCCCGACAGGGGGCTTGAACACTGAAGCTTTCTTT; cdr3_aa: CASSLVPTGGLNTEAFF
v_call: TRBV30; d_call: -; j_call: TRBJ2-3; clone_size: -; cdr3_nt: TGTGCCTGGAGTGTCGGGGGCACAGATACGCAGTATTTT; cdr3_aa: CAWSVGGTDTQYF
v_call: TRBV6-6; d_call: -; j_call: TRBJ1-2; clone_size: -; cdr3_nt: TGTGCCAGCAATAGACAGGAGAACTATGGCTACACCTTC; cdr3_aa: CASNRQENYGYTF
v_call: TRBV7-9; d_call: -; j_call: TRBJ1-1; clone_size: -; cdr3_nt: TGTGCCAGCAGCTTAGGTGGTTCCCAGGCGGTTGGGGTGGCTTTCTTT; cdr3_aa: CASSLGGSQAVGVAFF
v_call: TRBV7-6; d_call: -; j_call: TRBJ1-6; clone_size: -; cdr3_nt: TGTGCCAGCAGTCTGTCGTTGGATTCACCCCTCCACTTT; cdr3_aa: CASSLSLDSPLHF
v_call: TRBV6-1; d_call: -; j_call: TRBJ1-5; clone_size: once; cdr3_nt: TGTGCCAGTCGGCAGGGCCCCAATCAGCCCCAGCATTTT; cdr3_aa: CASRQGPNQPQHF
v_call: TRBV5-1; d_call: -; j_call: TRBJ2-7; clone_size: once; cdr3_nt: TGCGCCAGCAGCTTGTTTCTCCCGGGGGACGAGCAGTACTTC; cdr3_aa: CASSLFLPGDEQYF
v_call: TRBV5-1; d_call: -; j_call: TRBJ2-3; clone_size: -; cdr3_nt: TGCGCCAGCAGCTTGGATGGCACAGATACGCAGTATTTT; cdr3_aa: CASSLDGTDTQYF
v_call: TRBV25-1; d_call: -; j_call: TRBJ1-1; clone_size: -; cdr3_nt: TGTGCCAGCACCGGGGGGGTCGGCGCTGAAGCTTTCTTT; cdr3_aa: CASTGGVGAEAFF
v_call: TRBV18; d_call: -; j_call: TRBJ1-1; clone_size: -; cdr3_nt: TGTGCCAGCTCACCGGTGAGGGAGAGGACTGAAGCTTTCTTT; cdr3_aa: CASSPVRERTEAFF
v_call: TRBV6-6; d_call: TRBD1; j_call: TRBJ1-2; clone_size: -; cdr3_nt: TGTGCCAGCAGTTACTCGGACAGGGGGTTCTATGGCTACACCTTC; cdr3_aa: CASSYSDRGFYGYTF
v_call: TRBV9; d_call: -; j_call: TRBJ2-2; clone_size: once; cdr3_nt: TGTGCCAGCAGCGTAGAACTGCTGAGCACCGGGGAGCTGTTTTTT; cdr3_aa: CASSVELLSTGELFF
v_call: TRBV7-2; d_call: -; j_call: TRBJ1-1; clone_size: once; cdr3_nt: TGTGCCAGCAGCTCATGGACACCGATGAACACTGAAGCTTTCTTT; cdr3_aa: CASSSWTPMNTEAFF
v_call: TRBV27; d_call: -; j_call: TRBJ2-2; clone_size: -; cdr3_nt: TGTGCCAGCAGTTTATTGGTCCAAATCCCAACCGGGGAGCTGTTTTTT; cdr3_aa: CASSLLVQIPTGELFF
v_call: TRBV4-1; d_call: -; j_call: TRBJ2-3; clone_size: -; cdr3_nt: TGCGCCAGCAGTCACTTAGCGGATACGCAGTATTTT; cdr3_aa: CASSHLADTQYF
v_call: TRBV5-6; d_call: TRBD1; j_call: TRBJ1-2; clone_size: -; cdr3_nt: TGTGCCAGCGGACAGGGGTCTGACTATGGCTACACCTTC; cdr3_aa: CASGQGSDYGYTF
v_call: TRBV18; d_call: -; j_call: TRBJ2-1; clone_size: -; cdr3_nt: TGTGCCAGCTCACCAATCGCAGACAATGAGCAGTTCTTC; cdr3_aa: CASSPIADNEQFF
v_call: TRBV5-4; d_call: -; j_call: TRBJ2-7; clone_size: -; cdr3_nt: TGTGCCAGCAGCCACGGGGGACCCCGTGGCTACGAGCAGTACTTC; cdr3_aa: CASSHGGPRGYEQYF
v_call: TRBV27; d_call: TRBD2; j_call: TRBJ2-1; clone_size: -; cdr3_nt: TGTGCCAGCAGTTCCCCGACTAGCGGGGGGCTGGAGCAGTTCTTC; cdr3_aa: CASSSPTSGGLEQFF
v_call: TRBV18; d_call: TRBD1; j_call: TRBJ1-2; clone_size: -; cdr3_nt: TGTGCCAGCTCACCTAGAATACGTGGACAGGGTGATTGGGCTAACTATGGCTACACCTTC; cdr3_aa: CASSPRIRGQGDWANYGYTF
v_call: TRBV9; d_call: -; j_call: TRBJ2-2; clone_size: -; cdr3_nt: TGTGCCAGAGGGGTGGCCGGGGAGCTGTTTTTT; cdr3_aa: CARGVAGELFF
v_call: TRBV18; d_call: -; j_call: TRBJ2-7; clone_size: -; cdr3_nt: TGTGCCAGCTCACCACCTAACGAGCAGTACTTC; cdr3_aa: CASSPPNEQYF